These T cell receptor beta chains were read from a single sample in a study of CD8+CD57+ T cells in acquired aplastic anemia. Via MiXCR, TCRdb re-called the reads, giving one row per CDR3 protein. The top ten hold more than 0.85% of the sample, which has 150,000 to 200,000 distinct CDR3 sequences, under 55% seen once. Sample: sorted CD4+, CD8+, or CD8+CD57+ T cells (not recorded which) from PBMCs. The receptor source for this set is a human donor with aplastic anemia. Both conserved end residues are part of each CDR3. D genes are given only for firm matches. Expanded clones are given a class, and other clones once, few, many or no size at all.

j_call: TRBJ2-7; cdr3_length: 13; d_call: TRBD1; v_call: TRBV11-2; clone_size: .; cdr3_aa: CASSPDRGHEQYF; cdr3_nt: TGTGCCAGCAGCCCTGACAGGGGGCACGAGCAGTACTTC
j_call: TRBJ1-1; cdr3_length: 13; d_call: .; v_call: TRBV6-1; clone_size: once; cdr3_aa: CASSEQRNTEAFF; cdr3_nt: TGTGCCAGCAGTGAACAGAGGAACACTGAAGCTTTCTTT
j_call: TRBJ1-6; cdr3_length: 12; d_call: TRBD1; v_call: TRBV6-1; clone_size: .; cdr3_aa: CASGQGHSPLHF; cdr3_nt: TGTGCCAGCGGACAGGGCCATTCACCCCTCCACTTT
j_call: TRBJ2-3; cdr3_length: 14; d_call: TRBD1; v_call: TRBV29-1; clone_size: .; cdr3_aa: CSVEDREGPDTQYF; cdr3_nt: TGCAGCGTGGAGGACAGGGAAGGCCCAGATACGCAGTATTTT
j_call: TRBJ2-7; cdr3_length: 11; d_call: TRBD2; v_call: TRBV7-9; clone_size: .; cdr3_aa: CASSPGLAKTF; cdr3_nt: TGCGCCAGCAGCCCCGGACTAGCTAAGACCTTC
j_call: TRBJ2-3; cdr3_length: 16; d_call: .; v_call: TRBV15; clone_size: few; cdr3_aa: CATSRDNGGRGDTQYF; cdr3_nt: TGTGCCACCAGCAGAGATAACGGGGGACGAGGAGATACGCAGTATTTT
j_call: TRBJ1-5; cdr3_length: 12; d_call: .; v_call: TRBV6-5; clone_size: few; cdr3_aa: CASSYGDQPQHF; cdr3_nt: TGTGCCAGCAGTTACGGGGATCAGCCCCAGCATTTT
j_call: TRBJ2-2; cdr3_length: 15; d_call: .; v_call: TRBV6-5; clone_size: few; cdr3_aa: CASSYSGPGTGELFF; cdr3_nt: TGTGCCAGCAGTTACTCCGGACCCGGAACCGGGGAGCTGTTTTTT
j_call: TRBJ2-7; cdr3_length: 14; d_call: TRBD1; v_call: TRBV6-1; clone_size: many; cdr3_aa: CASTRDRSYYEQYF; cdr3_nt: TGTGCCAGCACGAGGGACAGGTCCTACTACGAGCAGTACTTC
j_call: TRBJ2-1; cdr3_length: 15; d_call: TRBD2; v_call: TRBV2; clone_size: .; cdr3_aa: CASLAGGPVLNEQFF; cdr3_nt: TGTGCCAGTTTAGCGGGGGGGCCGGTTTTAAATGAGCAGTTCTTC
j_call: TRBJ1-1; cdr3_length: 14; d_call: .; v_call: TRBV9; clone_size: .; cdr3_aa: CASSVAGFDTEAFF; cdr3_nt: TGTGCCAGCAGCGTAGCAGGGTTTGACACTGAAGCTTTCTTT
j_call: TRBJ2-7; cdr3_length: 14; d_call: TRBD2; v_call: TRBV2; clone_size: .; cdr3_aa: CASSYPGGGYEQYF; cdr3_nt: TGTGCCAGCAGTTACCCGGGGGGTGGGTACGAGCAGTACTTC
j_call: TRBJ1-6; cdr3_length: 14; d_call: .; v_call: TRBV7-2; clone_size: many; cdr3_aa: CASSLAPGNSPLHF; cdr3_nt: TGTGCCAGCAGCTTAGCGCCGGGAAATTCACCCCTCCACTTT
j_call: TRBJ2-2; cdr3_length: 15; d_call: TRBD2; v_call: TRBV5-8; clone_size: .; cdr3_aa: CASSRLAGRTGELFF; cdr3_nt: TGTGCCAGCAGCCGACTAGCGGGACGCACCGGGGAGCTGTTTTTT
j_call: TRBJ2-3; cdr3_length: 15; d_call: .; v_call: TRBV11-2; clone_size: many; cdr3_aa: CASADVGANTDTQYF; cdr3_nt: TGTGCCAGCGCCGACGTGGGGGCCAACACAGATACGCAGTATTTT
j_call: TRBJ1-4; cdr3_length: 14; d_call: TRBD1; v_call: TRBV24-1; clone_size: .; cdr3_aa: CASQATGAHEKLFF; cdr3_nt: TGTGCCAGCCAGGCGACAGGGGCCCACGAAAAACTGTTTTTT
j_call: TRBJ1-4; cdr3_length: 16; d_call: .; v_call: TRBV7-2; clone_size: many; cdr3_aa: CASSPWLGATNEKLFF; cdr3_nt: TGTGCCAGCAGCCCATGGTTAGGGGCAACTAATGAAAAACTGTTTTTT
j_call: TRBJ2-1; cdr3_length: 13; d_call: TRBD1; v_call: TRBV2; clone_size: many; cdr3_aa: CASSRGQGYGQFF; cdr3_nt: TGTGCCAGCAGTAGAGGACAGGGTTACGGGCAGTTCTTC
j_call: TRBJ2-3; cdr3_length: 14; d_call: .; v_call: TRBV2; clone_size: many; cdr3_aa: CASSDSAYTDTQYF; cdr3_nt: TGTGCCAGCAGTGATTCAGCGTACACAGATACGCAGTATTTT
j_call: TRBJ2-7; cdr3_length: 12; d_call: .; v_call: TRBV20-1; clone_size: once; cdr3_aa: CSAREQGYEQYF; cdr3_nt: TGCAGTGCTAGAGAGCAGGGTTACGAGCAGTACTTC
j_call: TRBJ2-7; cdr3_length: 16; d_call: .; v_call: TRBV13; clone_size: .; cdr3_aa: CASSLRSGQTAYEQYF; cdr3_nt: TGTGCCAGCAGCTTACGGAGCGGCCAGACAGCCTACGAGCAGTACTTC
j_call: TRBJ2-1; cdr3_length: 14; d_call: TRBD2; v_call: TRBV5-1; clone_size: many; cdr3_aa: CASRGAGASNEQFF; cdr3_nt: TGCGCCAGCAGGGGAGCGGGGGCTAGCAATGAGCAGTTCTTC
j_call: TRBJ2-1; cdr3_length: 12; d_call: TRBD2; v_call: TRBV20-1; clone_size: .; cdr3_aa: CSARTSANEQFF; cdr3_nt: TGCAGTGCTCGGACTAGCGCGAATGAGCAGTTCTTC
j_call: TRBJ1-6; cdr3_length: 14; d_call: .; v_call: TRBV11-3; clone_size: .; cdr3_aa: CASSLNRQASPLHF; cdr3_nt: TGTGCCAGCAGCTTGAACAGGCAGGCTTCACCCCTCCACTTT
j_call: TRBJ2-3; cdr3_length: 15; d_call: .; v_call: TRBV5-1; clone_size: .; cdr3_aa: CASSSRTDSTDTQYF; cdr3_nt: TGCGCCAGCAGCTCCCGGACAGATAGCACAGATACGCAGTATTTT
j_call: TRBJ2-2; cdr3_length: 12; d_call: .; v_call: TRBV28; clone_size: .; cdr3_aa: CASSYSGGELFF; cdr3_nt: TGTGCCAGCAGTTACAGCGGCGGGGAGCTGTTTTTT
j_call: TRBJ2-7; cdr3_length: 11; d_call: .; v_call: TRBV7-2; clone_size: many; cdr3_aa: CASSLTDEQYF; cdr3_nt: TGTGCCAGCAGCTTAACGGACGAGCAGTACTTC
j_call: TRBJ1-1; cdr3_length: 11; d_call: .; v_call: TRBV2; clone_size: many; cdr3_aa: CASRRSGEAFF; cdr3_nt: TGTGCCAGCAGACGGTCAGGGGAAGCTTTCTTT
j_call: TRBJ2-7; cdr3_length: 15; d_call: .; v_call: TRBV19; clone_size: few; cdr3_aa: CASSIVGHHSYEQYF; cdr3_nt: TGTGCCAGTAGTATAGTGGGGCATCACTCCTACGAGCAGTACTTC
j_call: TRBJ2-7; cdr3_length: 14; d_call: TRBD1; v_call: TRBV19; clone_size: .; cdr3_aa: CASSMGTGGNEQYF; cdr3_nt: TGTGCCAGTAGTATGGGGACAGGGGGCAACGAGCAGTACTTC
j_call: TRBJ2-7; cdr3_length: 15; d_call: .; v_call: TRBV7-6; clone_size: .; cdr3_aa: CASSLAWAASYEQYF; cdr3_nt: TGTGCCAGCAGCTTAGCGTGGGCAGCCTCCTACGAGCAGTACTTC
j_call: TRBJ2-7; cdr3_length: 13; d_call: .; v_call: TRBV29-1; clone_size: many; cdr3_aa: CSAAEAVNYEQYF; cdr3_nt: TGCAGCGCAGCAGAGGCGGTAAATTACGAGCAGTACTTC
j_call: TRBJ2-7; cdr3_length: 13; d_call: .; v_call: TRBV24-1; clone_size: .; cdr3_aa: CATSESGLGEQYF; cdr3_nt: TGTGCCACCAGTGAGTCGGGACTGGGCGAGCAGTACTTC
j_call: TRBJ2-3; cdr3_length: 18; d_call: .; v_call: TRBV20-1; clone_size: many; cdr3_aa: CSAGGDRGVLAGEDTQYF; cdr3_nt: TGCAGTGCTGGGGGGGACAGGGGAGTACTAGCGGGGGAAGATACGCAGTATTTT
j_call: TRBJ2-6; cdr3_length: 16; d_call: .; v_call: TRBV15; clone_size: .; cdr3_aa: CATSRDRGSGANVLTF; cdr3_nt: TGTGCCACCAGCAGAGATCGGGGGTCTGGGGCCAACGTCCTGACTTTC
j_call: TRBJ2-7; cdr3_length: 15; d_call: TRBD1; v_call: TRBV7-2; clone_size: .; cdr3_aa: CASSLGQGVYYEQYF; cdr3_nt: TGTGCCAGCAGCTTAGGGCAGGGGGTTTACTACGAGCAGTACTTC
j_call: TRBJ2-7; cdr3_length: 15; d_call: TRBD2; v_call: TRBV25-1; clone_size: .; cdr3_aa: CASSLAGGRLYEQYF; cdr3_nt: TGTGCCAGCAGTCTAGCGGGGGGGAGACTTTACGAGCAGTACTTC
j_call: TRBJ1-5; cdr3_length: 14; d_call: .; v_call: TRBV29-1; clone_size: .; cdr3_aa: CSVAGIGSNQPQHF; cdr3_nt: TGCAGCGTTGCTGGGATCGGTAGCAATCAGCCCCAGCATTTT
j_call: TRBJ2-1; cdr3_length: 17; d_call: .; v_call: TRBV11-1; clone_size: many; cdr3_aa: CASSLGGWGKSYNEQFF; cdr3_nt: TGTGCCAGCAGCTTAGGTGGATGGGGTAAATCCTACAATGAGCAGTTCTTC
j_call: TRBJ2-3; cdr3_length: 18; d_call: TRBD2; v_call: TRBV5-1; clone_size: .; cdr3_aa: CASSRGPSGRTGTDTQYF; cdr3_nt: TGCGCCAGCTCGAGAGGGCCTAGCGGGAGAACAGGGACAGATACGCAGTATTTT
j_call: TRBJ1-4; cdr3_length: 15; d_call: .; v_call: TRBV14; clone_size: many; cdr3_aa: CASSQVRGTNEKLFF; cdr3_nt: TGTGCCAGCAGCCAAGTCAGGGGAACTAATGAAAAACTGTTTTTT
j_call: TRBJ2-7; cdr3_length: 14; d_call: TRBD2; v_call: TRBV5-1; clone_size: many; cdr3_aa: CASSIGTGGYEQYF; cdr3_nt: TGCGCCAGCAGCATAGGGACGGGAGGGTACGAGCAGTACTTC
j_call: TRBJ1-4; cdr3_length: 15; d_call: TRBD1; v_call: TRBV3-1; clone_size: many; cdr3_aa: CASSHLTGTGEKLFF; cdr3_nt: TGTGCCAGCAGCCACCTGACAGGGACGGGTGAAAAACTGTTTTTT
j_call: TRBJ1-1; cdr3_length: 15; d_call: TRBD1; v_call: TRBV25-1; clone_size: few; cdr3_aa: CASIGTGREEVGAFF; cdr3_nt: TGTGCCAGCATCGGGACAGGGAGAGAGGAGGTTGGGGCTTTCTTT
j_call: TRBJ1-2; cdr3_length: 13; d_call: TRBD1; v_call: TRBV19; clone_size: many; cdr3_aa: CASNPRQGTGYTF; cdr3_nt: TGTGCCAGCAACCCTCGACAGGGTACGGGCTACACCTTC
j_call: TRBJ2-3; cdr3_length: 15; d_call: TRBD1; v_call: TRBV7-9; clone_size: many; cdr3_aa: CASRPSGTGVNTQYF; cdr3_nt: TGTGCCAGCAGGCCCTCGGGGACAGGAGTCAATACGCAGTATTTT
j_call: TRBJ1-1; cdr3_length: 12; d_call: .; v_call: TRBV19; clone_size: .; cdr3_aa: CARNEQAKAAFF; cdr3_nt: TGTGCCAGAAACGAGCAGGCTAAGGCAGCTTTCTTT
j_call: TRBJ2-5; cdr3_length: 15; d_call: TRBD1; v_call: TRBV15; clone_size: .; cdr3_aa: CATSIGQDPQETQYF; cdr3_nt: TGTGCCACCAGCATTGGACAGGATCCACAAGAGACCCAGTACTTC
j_call: TRBJ2-5; cdr3_length: 13; d_call: .; v_call: TRBV7-9; clone_size: once; cdr3_aa: CASSGQQGPSQYF; cdr3_nt: TGTGCCAGCAGCGGGCAGCAGGGGCCCTCCCAGTACTTC
j_call: TRBJ1-6; cdr3_length: 13; d_call: .; v_call: TRBV2; clone_size: few; cdr3_aa: CATHTGLGSPLHF; cdr3_nt: TGTGCCACCCACACAGGGTTGGGTTCACCCCTCCACTTT
j_call: TRBJ2-5; cdr3_length: 16; d_call: .; v_call: TRBV15; clone_size: .; cdr3_aa: CATSTPRGRSQETQYF; cdr3_nt: TGTGCCACCAGCACACCCCGGGGCCGAAGTCAAGAGACCCAGTACTTC
j_call: TRBJ2-1; cdr3_length: 14; d_call: TRBD2; v_call: TRBV20-1; clone_size: .; cdr3_aa: CSARVAGGDNEQFF; cdr3_nt: TGCAGTGCTAGAGTGGCGGGAGGGGACAATGAGCAGTTCTTC
j_call: TRBJ2-2; cdr3_length: 14; d_call: TRBD1; v_call: TRBV6-1; clone_size: many; cdr3_aa: CASTRDSHTGELFF; cdr3_nt: TGTGCCAGCACCCGGGACAGTCACACCGGGGAGCTGTTTTTT
j_call: TRBJ2-1; cdr3_length: 13; d_call: .; v_call: TRBV7-9; clone_size: .; cdr3_aa: CASSPILFNEQFF; cdr3_nt: TGTGCCAGCAGCCCTATTCTGTTTAATGAGCAGTTCTTC
j_call: TRBJ2-5; cdr3_length: 15; d_call: TRBD1; v_call: TRBV2; clone_size: many; cdr3_aa: CASNLQGPRGETQYF; cdr3_nt: TGTGCCAGCAATTTACAGGGGCCAAGGGGAGAGACCCAGTACTTC
j_call: TRBJ2-7; cdr3_length: 15; d_call: .; v_call: TRBV9; clone_size: .; cdr3_aa: CASSAFQGSIYEQYF; cdr3_nt: TGTGCCAGCAGCGCTTTCCAGGGGTCCATCTACGAGCAGTACTTC
j_call: TRBJ2-1; cdr3_length: 16; d_call: TRBD1; v_call: TRBV19; clone_size: .; cdr3_aa: CASSVHGTGRDNEQFF; cdr3_nt: TGTGCCAGTAGTGTCCACGGGACAGGGAGGGACAATGAGCAGTTCTTC